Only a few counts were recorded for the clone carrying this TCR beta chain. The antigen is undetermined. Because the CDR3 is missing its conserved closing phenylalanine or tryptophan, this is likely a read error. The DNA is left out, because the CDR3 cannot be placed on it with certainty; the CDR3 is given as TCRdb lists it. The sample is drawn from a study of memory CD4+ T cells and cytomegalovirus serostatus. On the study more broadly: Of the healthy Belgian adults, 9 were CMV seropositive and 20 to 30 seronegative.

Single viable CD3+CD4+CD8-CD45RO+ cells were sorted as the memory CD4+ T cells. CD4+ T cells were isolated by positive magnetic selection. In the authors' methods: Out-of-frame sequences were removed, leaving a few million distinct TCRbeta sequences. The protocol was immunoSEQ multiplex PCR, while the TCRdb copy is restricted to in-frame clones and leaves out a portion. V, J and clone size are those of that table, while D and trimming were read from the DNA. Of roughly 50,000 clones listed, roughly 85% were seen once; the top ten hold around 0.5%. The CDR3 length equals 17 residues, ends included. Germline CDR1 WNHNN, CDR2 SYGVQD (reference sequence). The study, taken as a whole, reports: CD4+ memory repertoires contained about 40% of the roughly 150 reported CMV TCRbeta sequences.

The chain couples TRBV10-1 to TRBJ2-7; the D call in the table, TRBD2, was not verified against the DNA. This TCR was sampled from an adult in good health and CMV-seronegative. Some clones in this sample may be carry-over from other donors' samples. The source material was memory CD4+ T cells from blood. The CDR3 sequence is CARPPLRLAGVQLPERL.